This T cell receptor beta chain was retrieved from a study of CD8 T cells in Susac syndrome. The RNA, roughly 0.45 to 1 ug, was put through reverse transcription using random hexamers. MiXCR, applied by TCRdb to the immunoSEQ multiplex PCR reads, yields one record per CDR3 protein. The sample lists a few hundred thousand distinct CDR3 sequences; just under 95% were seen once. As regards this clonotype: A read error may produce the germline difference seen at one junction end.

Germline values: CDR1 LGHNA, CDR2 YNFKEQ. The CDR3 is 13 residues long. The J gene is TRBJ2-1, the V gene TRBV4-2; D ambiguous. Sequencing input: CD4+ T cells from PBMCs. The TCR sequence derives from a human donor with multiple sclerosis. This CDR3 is CTSSQERTNEQFF. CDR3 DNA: TGTACCAGCAGCCAAGAACGCACTAATGAGCAGTTCTTC.